The 3 T cell receptor beta chains in this list originate from one sample, sequenced in a study of CD8 T cells in ankylosing spondylitis. TCRdb re-derived calls from the 5' RACE reads in MiXCR, one entry per CDR3 protein. The repertoire consists of 35,000 to 40,000 distinct CDR3 sequences, with about 15% occurring once and the leading ten covering approximately 48%. The source material was blood. These receptors originate from a male donor with ankylosing spondylitis or in good health (not recorded which).

This clonotype has just a few counts. The chain joins TRBV4-1 to TRBJ2-1, with TRBD2 matching over 10 bases. Germline trimming cut 4 bases from V and 4 bases from J; bases unmatched to any gene: 7. There are 16 residues in the CDR3. Germline V gene data show CDR1 as MGHRA and CDR2 as YSYEKL. For the CDR3, the DNA is TGCGCCAGCAGCCGACCAGCGGGAGGGTCTTACAATGAGCAGTTCTTC. Its protein product is CASSRPAGGSYNEQFF.

The chain carries TRBV7-3 and TRBJ2-2, with 8 bases that match TRBD1. This CDR3 has 14 amino acids. Germline V CDR1 and CDR2: SGHTA, FQGTGA. V trimming: 5 bases; J trimming: 7 bases; junction bases outside the gene matches: 6. In DNA form, the CDR3 reads TGTGCCAGCAGCACCCAGGGGGCCGGCGGGGAGCTGTTTTTT. It is translated as CASSTQGAGGELFF.

This chain links TRBV20-1 with TRBJ1-4; TRBD1 matches 9 bases. The ends lost 0 bases at V and 8 bases at J; junction bases unmatched: 7. This CDR3 region has 15 residues. From germline, CDR1 is DFQATT and CDR2 SNEGSKA (reference sequence). The CDR3 DNA is TGCAGTGCTAGAGATGCTAACAGGGGGCAGGAAAAACTGTTTTTT. Translation: CSARDANRGQEKLFF.